These 17 T cell receptor beta chains came from one sample sequenced in a study of technical replicates of blood from four donors. The table came from immunoSEQ multiplex PCR; TCRdb's copy has only in-frame clones and leaves some out. The sample comprises around 72,000 clones, roughly 92% of which are singletons, and 0.35% to 0.45% rests with the top ten. Sample: T cells isolated from PBMCs. The source of these receptors is a human donor in good health.

This clone was seen more than once but under ten times. V is TRBV6-4 and J is TRBJ2-3, with no clear D. V lost 4 bases to trimming and J lost 3 bases, with 11 bases between them. This CDR3 has 14 amino acids. Germline-derived CDR1 and CDR2 are MRHNA and SNTAGT. Here the CDR3 DNA reads TGTGCCAGCAGTGTGAGCTCCTTTACAGATACGCAGTATTTT. This translates into CASSVSSFTDTQYF.

The V gene is TRBV2, the J gene TRBJ1-4, with a tentative D call TRBD1 (6 bases). This CDR3 region has 15 residues. The germline gives CDR1 SNHLY, CDR2 FYNNEI. Deletions cut 7 bases from V and 0 bases from J, with 12 bases between. CDR3 amino acids: CASTLTGATNEKLFF. The CDR3 nucleotides are TGTGCCAGCACCCTGACAGGCGCAACTAATGAAAAACTGTTTTTT.

As for this clone: One end of the junction does not line up with germline, which may come from a read error. The genes are TRBV5-1 and TRBJ1-2, with a possible D match to TRBD1 (5 bases). Germline CDR1 is SGHRS and CDR2 is YFSETQ. CDR3 size: 13 residues. The CDR3: CASSLDPASGINF. In DNA form, the CDR3 reads TGCGCCAGCAGCTTGGATCCGGCATCAGGGATAAACTTC. The full variable domain, in which reference TRBV5-1 and TRBJ1-2 provide the parts outside the CDR3, is KAGVTQTPRYLIKTRGQQVTLSCSPISGHRSVSWYQQTPGQGLQFLFEYFSETQRNKGNFPGRFSGRQFSNSRSEMNVSTLELGDSALYLCASSLDPASGINFGSGTRLTVV.

The count of this clone is one. The chain is built from TRBV6-1 and TRBJ1-2; possibly TRBD1 for D (6 bases). The CDR3 extends over 16 amino acids. Germline CDR1 reads MNHNS; CDR2 reads SASEGT. Deletions cut 4 bases from V and 0 bases from J, with 15 bases between. CDR3 in amino acids: CASSGRTGNSNYGYTF. In nucleotides, the CDR3 is TGTGCCAGCAGTGGGAGAACAGGGAACTCTAACTATGGCTACACCTTC.

This chain connects TRBV6-5 to TRBJ1-3; D gene ambiguous. The CDR3 is made up of 14 amino acids. V was cut by 6 bases and J by 0 bases, with 9 bases left in between. Germline V lookup: CDR1 MNHEY, CDR2 SVGAGI. The CDR3 DNA follows: TGTGCCAGCAGGAACAGAGTCTCTGGAAACACCATATATTTT. Translating it yields CASRNRVSGNTIYF.

The rearrangement joins TRBV29-1 to TRBJ1-1; 7 bases are shared with TRBD1. The ends lost 4 bases at V and 7 bases at J; junction bases unmatched: 6. The CDR3 runs to 12 residues. Germline values: CDR1 SQVTM, CDR2 ANQGSEA. CDR3 sequence (DNA): TGCAGCGTTGTATTGGACAGGCTTGAAGCTTTCTTT. The encoded protein is CSVVLDRLEAFF. Filled out from reference TRBV29-1 and TRBJ1-1, the complete variable domain reads SAVISQKPSRDICQRGTSLTIQCQVDSQVTMMFWYRQQPGQSLTLIATANQGSEATYESGFVIDKFPISRPNLTFSTLTVSNMSPEDSSIYLCSVVLDRLEAFFGQGTRLTVV.

V usage is TRBV2 and J usage is TRBJ1-5, with D perhaps TRBD1 (6 bases). This CDR3 comprises 15 residues. Germline-derived CDR1 and CDR2 are SNHLY and FYNNEI. Trimming cost V 3 bases and J 7 bases, with 16 bases left between them. CDR3 nucleotide sequence: TGTGCCAGCAGTGACTCAGGGGATAATGGACAGCCCCAGCATTTT. Its protein product is CASSDSGDNGQPQHF.

The gene calls are TRBV14 and TRBJ2-5; perhaps TRBD1 as D (5 bases). Trimming cost V 1 base and J 3 bases, with 12 bases left between them. This CDR3 spans 15 amino acids. CDR1 SGHDN and CDR2 FVKESK come from the germline V gene. CDR3 protein: CASSQGTPQKETQYF. CDR3 nucleotide sequence: TGTGCCAGCAGCCAAGGGACACCGCAAAAAGAGACCCAGTACTTC.

The chain joins TRBV9 to TRBJ2-1; a possible D gene is TRBD2 (6 bases). CDR1 and CDR2 from the germline V gene are SGDLS and YYNGEE. This CDR3 region has 15 residues. Trimming removed 0 bases at V and 7 bases at J, with 14 bases between. In DNA form, the CDR3 reads TGTGCCAGCAGCGTAGGTCGGTCGGGGAGGAATGAGCAGTTCTTC. Translated: CASSVGRSGRNEQFF.

The chain joins TRBV11-3 to TRBJ1-1; weak D call: TRBD1 (6 bases). Trimming removed 5 bases from V and 6 bases from J, with 16 bases in between. Germline loops: CDR1 SGHNT, CDR2 YENEEA. CDR3 length: 14 residues. CDR3 coding DNA: TGTGCCAGCAGCCAATTGCCAGGGGTGGCTGAAGCTTTCTTT. Protein sequence: CASSQLPGVAEAFF.

The gene calls are TRBV11-1 and TRBJ1-2, with TRBD1 as a possible D gene (5 bases). CDR3 length: 15 residues. V was clipped by 5 bases and J by 3 bases, with 16 bases between them. Germline CDR1 SGHAT, CDR2 FQDESV (reference sequence). CDR3 protein: CASSQLAGDHYGYTF. Here the CDR3 DNA reads TGTGCCAGCAGCCAATTGGCGGGGGACCACTATGGCTACACCTTC.

V and J are TRBV9 and TRBJ2-2; 8 bases match TRBD2. V shed 1 base and J 7 bases; nucleotides not matched to a gene: 9. CDR1 and CDR2 (germline): SGDLS, YYNGEE. CDR3 size: 16 residues. The CDR3 bases are TGTGCCAGCAGCGTATTAGAGCGGGAGTTGGACGGGGAGCTGTTTTTT. As protein: CASSVLERELDGELFF.

The rearrangement links TRBV27 to TRBJ1-5; 7 bases match TRBD1. The V gene's germline CDR1 is MNHEY and CDR2 SMNVEV (reference sequence). Trimming at V came to 0 bases and at J to 5 bases, leaving 7 bases not matched to a gene. CDR3 size: 16 residues. The CDR3 loop reads CASSLSSGQRDQPQHF. DNA for the CDR3: TGTGCCAGCAGTTTATCCTCGGGACAGCGCGATCAGCCCCAGCATTTT.

This sequence joins TRBV30 and TRBJ2-7; D uncertain. Germline V gives CDR1 GTSNPN, CDR2 SVGIG (reference sequence). The CDR3 has 13 amino acids. Trimming stripped 4 bases from V and 3 bases from J, with 13 bases between. The CDR3 coding sequence is TGTGCCTGGACGGCCAGGCACATCTACGAGCAGTACTTC. Translation gives CAWTARHIYEQYF. Based on the CDR3 plus reference TRBV30 and TRBJ2-7, the full variable domain is SQTIHQWPATLVQPVGSPLSLECTVEGTSNPNLYWYRQAAGRGLQLLFYSVGIGQISSEVPQNLSASRPQDRQFILSSKKLLLSDSGFYLCAWTARHIYEQYFGPGTRLTVT.

The chain carries TRBV30 and TRBJ2-3; 13 nucleotides align to TRBD2. CDR3 size: 17 residues. Germline V gene lookup returns CDR1 GTSNPN and CDR2 SVGIG (reference sequence). J gave up 0 bases and V 2 bases, and 5 bases lay outside the gene matches. The CDR3 region has the DNA TGTGCCTGGAGTTCACTAGCGGGAGGGCCGAGCACAGATACGCAGTATTTT. Translated: CAWSSLAGGPSTDTQYF.

This clone was seen only once. The chain recombines TRBV6-5 with TRBJ2-5; TRBD2 agrees at 9 bases. This CDR3 contains 15 residues. V lost 5 bases, J lost 4 bases, and 8 bases stayed unmatched. Germline V CDR1 and CDR2: MNHEY, SVGAGI. This chain's CDR3 is CASSPLAGFTETQYF. In nucleotides, the CDR3 is TGTGCCAGCAGTCCCCTAGCGGGATTCACAGAGACCCAGTACTTC.

This sequence joins TRBV29-1 and TRBJ2-2, with 10 bases identical to TRBD2. The CDR3 runs to 13 residues. CDR1 and CDR2 (germline): SQVTM, ANQGSEA. The ends lost 4 bases at V and 6 bases at J; junction bases unmatched: 2. The CDR3 protein is CSVGLAGAGELFF. DNA of the CDR3: TGCAGCGTTGGCCTAGCGGGGGCCGGGGAGCTGTTTTTT.